The next 13 T cell receptor beta chains were all read from a single sample in a study of blood T cell repertoires in COVID-19 (dated by TCRdb to 2019 to 2021). Receptors were amplified or captured by the immunoSEQ multiplex PCR assay. TCRdb re-hosts the immuneACCESS table, in-frame sequences only. Its copies lack some clones; in the studies checked, an unresolved V gene accounts for under half of them, and the cause for the rest is not known. The sample table records about 76,000 clones; roughly 80% of these occur just once. Less than 45% of the sample belongs to the ten largest clones. Specimen: peripheral blood. All receptors derive from an elderly man with acute or convalescent COVID-19.

The chain joins TRBV10-2 to TRBJ2-1, with D tentatively TRBD1 (6 bases). The CDR3 contains 14 residues. From germline, CDR1 is WSHSY and CDR2 SAAADI. The V end was cut by 4 bases, the J end by 3 bases, with 10 bases between. The CDR3 DNA follows: TGCGCCAGCAGTGGCCAGGGGTACTACAATGAGCAGTTCTTC. Protein product: CASSGQGYYNEQFF.

This chain links TRBV5-5 with TRBJ1-1, with D perhaps TRBD1 (6 bases). The CDR3 contains 13 residues. The ends were cut back, 4 bases at V and 8 bases at J, with 15 bases in the middle. CDR1 is SGHKS, CDR2 YYEKEE, per germline (reference sequence). The DNA for the CDR3 is TGTGCCAGCAGCCCCACGACAGGAAAAGAAGCTTTCTTT. Residues: CASSPTTGKEAFF.

The V gene is TRBV5-8, the J gene TRBJ2-5; 7 bases line up with TRBD2. After removal of 1 base from V and 2 bases from J, the junction contained 8 bases not matched to a gene. The CDR3 totals 16 residues. Germline V lookup: CDR1 SGHTS, CDR2 YDEGEE. Written as DNA, the CDR3 is TGTGCCAGCAGCTTGAGCGGGGCAGGCGGTCAAGAGACCCAGTACTTC. Translating it yields CASSLSGAGGQETQYF. The full variable domain, completed using reference TRBV5-8 and TRBJ2-5, is EAGVTQSPTHLIKTRGQQATLRCSPISGHTSVYWYQQALGLGLQFLLWYDEGEERNRGNFPPRFSGRQFPNYSSELNVNALELEDSALYLCASSLSGAGGQETQYFGPGTRLLVL.

The rearrangement joins TRBV12-2 to TRBJ1-2. TRBV12-2 is reported as a pseudogene. This CDR3 contains 8 residues. In DNA, the CDR3 is TGTGCAATATATGGCTACACCTTC. It is translated as CAIYGYTF.

The chain couples TRBV21-1 to TRBJ2-7; the DNA was not compared with TRBD1, the D call given in the table. TRBV21-1 is a documented pseudogene. The CDR3 has 15 amino acids. CDR3 nucleotide sequence: TGTGCCAGCAGGCGGGGACAGGGGTCTCCCTACGAGCAGTACTTC. It yields the protein CASRRGQGSPYEQYF.

V usage is TRBV28 and J usage is TRBJ1-5; TRBD1 might be the D (5 bases). The length of the CDR3 is 15 residues. V lost 7 bases, J lost 4 bases, and 17 bases lay in between. Germline CDR1 MDHEN, CDR2 SYDVKM. The CDR3 DNA reads TGTGCCAGCACCACTTGGGGCAGGGCGAATCAGCCCCAGCATTTT. Its protein product is CASTTWGRANQPQHF.

The genes are TRBV19 and TRBJ2-2; a possible D gene is TRBD1 (6 bases). Germline-derived CDR1 and CDR2 are LNHDA and SQIVND (reference sequence). V was cut by 5 bases and J by 5 bases, with 12 bases left in between. This CDR3 comprises 14 residues. Written as DNA, the CDR3 is TGTGCCAGTAGTCCACAGGGTAGAACCGGGGAGCTGTTTTTT. This gives the protein CASSPQGRTGELFF.

The chain's CDR3 is CAWSSSGASSTYNEQFF. CDR3 coding DNA: TGTGCCTGGAGTTCTAGCGGGGCCAGCAGTACCTACAATGAGCAGTTCTTC. The V and J genes are TRBV30 and TRBJ2-1, with 9 bases lining up with TRBD2. The CDR3 covers 17 residues. The V gene end was trimmed by 2 bases and the J gene end by 2 bases; junction bases not matched to a gene: 10. Germline values: CDR1 GTSNPN, CDR2 SVGIG (reference sequence).

The V call is TRBV19, the J call TRBJ2-7; 8 nucleotides align to TRBD1. The CDR3 has 16 amino acids. CDR1 and CDR2 (germline): LNHDA, SQIVND (reference sequence). The V and J ends lost 5 bases and 2 bases, in that order; junction bases with no gene match: 11. In DNA form, the CDR3 reads TGTGCCAGTAGTTTCAGGGGGACAGGAGCGACCTACGAGCAGTACTTC. This sequence encodes CASSFRGTGATYEQYF.

CDR3 nucleotide sequence: TGTGCCAGCAGTGTGGGACAGGGCTACACTGAAGCTTTCTTT. Its translation: CASSVGQGYTEAFF. The chain carries TRBV28 and TRBJ1-1; 9 bases line up with TRBD1. The CDR3 is 14 residues long. Germline values: CDR1 MDHEN, CDR2 SYDVKM. V gave up 5 bases and J gave up 3 bases; unmatched junction bases: 4.

The V gene is TRBV27, the J gene TRBJ2-5, with 7 bases lining up with TRBD2. Germline V gives CDR1 MNHEY, CDR2 SMNVEV (reference sequence). V dropped 3 bases and J dropped 5; count of bases not matched to a gene: 9. There are 15 residues in the CDR3. CDR3 residues: CASSFGSGGRETQYF. CDR3 DNA: TGTGCCAGCAGTTTCGGGTCGGGGGGTAGGGAGACCCAGTACTTC.

This chain links TRBV19 with TRBJ2-3; D ambiguous. This CDR3 has 14 residues. Germline V gene sequence: CDR1 LNHDA, CDR2 SQIVND (reference sequence). Trimming stripped 7 bases from V and 1 base from J, with 12 bases between. Here the CDR3 DNA reads TGTGCCAGTAAACTGCTAAGCGGCACAGATACGCAGTATTTT. This codes for CASKLLSGTDTQYF. The whole variable domain, remainder taken from reference TRBV19 and TRBJ2-3, is DGGITQSPKYLFRKEGQNVTLSCEQNLNHDAMYWYRQDPGQGLRLIYYSQIVNDFQKGDIAEGYSVSREKKESFPLTVTSAQKNPTAFYLCASKLLSGTDTQYFGPGTRLTVL.

This rearrangement joins TRBV19 to TRBJ2-1; 11 bases match TRBD2. V dropped 3 bases and J dropped 7; count of bases not matched to a gene: 5. From germline, CDR1 is LNHDA and CDR2 SQIVND (reference sequence). The CDR3 sequence is 15 residues long. The DNA for the CDR3 is TGTGCCAGTAGTATTATAGCGGGAGGGGGGAATGAGCAGTTCTTC. This gives the protein CASSIIAGGGNEQFF.